This TCR beta chain was recovered during a study of T cells in Graves' hyperthyroidism and ophthalmopathy. Broader study findings: In the blood, most expanded thyroid clonotypes above 0.001 appeared as well.

RNA transcripts provided the source from which TCR beta CDR3 regions were amplified. RT-PCR in the first round (using the HTBI primer set) targeted the TCR CDR3. TCRdb ran MiXCR on the multiplex PCR reads and lists one entry per CDR3 protein. The data contain fewer than 400,000 distinct CDR3 sequences, approximately 25% of them singletons. Turning to this clonotype: Antigen: not known.

The study excluded patients with uncontrolled infection, other autoimmune disease, pregnancy or lactation. The CDR3 contains 12 residues. V dropped 3 bases and J dropped 2 bases, with 5 bases sitting between them. Germline CDR1 is LGHDT and CDR2 is YNNKEL (reference sequence). The sample consisted of blood. The TCR sequence derives from a man in his fifties or sixties with Graves' hyperthyroidism. V gene TRBV3-1 combines with J gene TRBJ2-7; no definite D call. This CDR3 is CASSHATYEQYF. The DNA for the CDR3 is TGTGCCAGCAGCCACGCAACCTACGAGCAGTACTTC.